These T cell receptor beta chains were read from a single sample in a study of T cells in narcolepsy. The method was immunoSEQ multiplex PCR; TCRdb's version includes in-frame clones alone and lacks a portion of them. The sample contains 25,000 to 35,000 clones, around 86% of which appear only once. Sequenced material: CD45RA- memory CD4+ T cells from PBMCs. All receptors derive from a human donor with narcolepsy. Each CDR3 is given with its conserved first and last residue. A D gene is named only where the DNA matches it firmly. Where a row states a size, it is once, few, many or the class of an expanded clone; other rows omit it.

.	.	TRBV6-5	TRBJ2-6	CASRAGANVLTF	TGTGCCAGCAGAGCTGGGGCCAACGTCCTGACTTTC
TRBD1	.	TRBV6-1	TRBJ2-7	CASSEWNRGNEQYF	TGTGCCAGCAGTGAATGGAACAGGGGGAACGAGCAGTACTTC
.	.	TRBV5-1	TRBJ1-1	CASSLTGGRTEAFF	TGCGCCAGCAGCCTCACTGGGGGCCGCACTGAAGCTTTCTTT
.	.	TRBV5-1	TRBJ1-1	CASSFSDTEAFF	TGCGCCAGCAGCTTCTCCGACACTGAAGCTTTCTTT
.	.	TRBV9	TRBJ1-6	CASSVKIGGSPLHF	TGTGCCAGCAGCGTAAAAATCGGGGGTTCACCCCTCCACTTT
.	.	TRBV14	TRBJ1-2	CASSQDRGPLRGYTF	TGTGCCAGCAGCCAAGATCGCGGCCCACTTCGGGGCTACACCTTC
.	.	TRBV7-2	TRBJ2-3	CASSLRGFSTDTQYF	TGTGCCAGCAGCTTACGAGGTTTTAGCACAGATACGCAGTATTTT
TRBD2	.	TRBV9	TRBJ2-1	CASSASGTSGGNEQFF	TGTGCCAGCAGCGCCTCCGGGACTAGCGGGGGAAATGAGCAGTTCTTC
TRBD1	once	TRBV6-1	TRBJ1-2	CASSATGRPRSDHGYTF	TGTGCCAGCAGTGCGACAGGGAGGCCCCGCTCAGACCATGGCTACACCTTC
TRBD1	.	TRBV4-1	TRBJ1-5	CASSQVSGQGGSQHF	TGCGCCAGCAGCCAAGTTTCGGGACAGGGTGGTTCCCAGCATTTT
.	.	TRBV29-1	TRBJ2-7	CSVGGEHEQYF	TGCAGCGTTGGGGGGGAACACGAGCAGTACTTC